The clone carrying this T cell receptor (beta chain) is a singleton in its sample. Its antigen is still unknown. V was clipped by 5 bases and J by 2 bases, with 9 bases between them. The V gene's germline CDR1 is SGHTA and CDR2 FQGNSA. This CDR3 region has 14 residues. This sample was taken from a study of cytomegalovirus exposure and HLA in healthy donors. Broader study findings: The study designated 150 to 200 TCR beta chains cytomegalovirus-associated.

Measured with immunoSEQ multiplex PCR; TCRdb has only the in-frame clones, and not every one. The table records under 150,000 clones, approximately 89% of them present only once. Sequencing input: PBMCs. The sequence derives from a man aged 18-30 years in good health and CMV-seronegative. The V call is TRBV7-2, the J call TRBJ2-2; D is perhaps TRBD1 (5 bases). In DNA form, the CDR3 reads TGTGCCAGCAGCCAGCAGGGTAACACCGGGGAGCTGTTTTTT. This sequence encodes CASSQQGNTGELFF.